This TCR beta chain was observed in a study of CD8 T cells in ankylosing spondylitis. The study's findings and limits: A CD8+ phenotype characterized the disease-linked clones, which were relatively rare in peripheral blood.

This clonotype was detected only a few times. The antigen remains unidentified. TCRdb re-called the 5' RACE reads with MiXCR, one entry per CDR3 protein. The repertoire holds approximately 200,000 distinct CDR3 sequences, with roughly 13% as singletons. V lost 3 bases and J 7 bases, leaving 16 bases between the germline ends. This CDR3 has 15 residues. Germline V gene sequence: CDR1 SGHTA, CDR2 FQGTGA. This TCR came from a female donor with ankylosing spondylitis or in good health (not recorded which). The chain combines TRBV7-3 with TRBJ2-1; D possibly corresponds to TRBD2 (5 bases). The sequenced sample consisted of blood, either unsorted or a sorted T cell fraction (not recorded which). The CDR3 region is CASSLKGLAWNEQFF. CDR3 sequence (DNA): TGTGCCAGCAGCTTGAAGGGATTAGCGTGGAATGAGCAGTTCTTC.